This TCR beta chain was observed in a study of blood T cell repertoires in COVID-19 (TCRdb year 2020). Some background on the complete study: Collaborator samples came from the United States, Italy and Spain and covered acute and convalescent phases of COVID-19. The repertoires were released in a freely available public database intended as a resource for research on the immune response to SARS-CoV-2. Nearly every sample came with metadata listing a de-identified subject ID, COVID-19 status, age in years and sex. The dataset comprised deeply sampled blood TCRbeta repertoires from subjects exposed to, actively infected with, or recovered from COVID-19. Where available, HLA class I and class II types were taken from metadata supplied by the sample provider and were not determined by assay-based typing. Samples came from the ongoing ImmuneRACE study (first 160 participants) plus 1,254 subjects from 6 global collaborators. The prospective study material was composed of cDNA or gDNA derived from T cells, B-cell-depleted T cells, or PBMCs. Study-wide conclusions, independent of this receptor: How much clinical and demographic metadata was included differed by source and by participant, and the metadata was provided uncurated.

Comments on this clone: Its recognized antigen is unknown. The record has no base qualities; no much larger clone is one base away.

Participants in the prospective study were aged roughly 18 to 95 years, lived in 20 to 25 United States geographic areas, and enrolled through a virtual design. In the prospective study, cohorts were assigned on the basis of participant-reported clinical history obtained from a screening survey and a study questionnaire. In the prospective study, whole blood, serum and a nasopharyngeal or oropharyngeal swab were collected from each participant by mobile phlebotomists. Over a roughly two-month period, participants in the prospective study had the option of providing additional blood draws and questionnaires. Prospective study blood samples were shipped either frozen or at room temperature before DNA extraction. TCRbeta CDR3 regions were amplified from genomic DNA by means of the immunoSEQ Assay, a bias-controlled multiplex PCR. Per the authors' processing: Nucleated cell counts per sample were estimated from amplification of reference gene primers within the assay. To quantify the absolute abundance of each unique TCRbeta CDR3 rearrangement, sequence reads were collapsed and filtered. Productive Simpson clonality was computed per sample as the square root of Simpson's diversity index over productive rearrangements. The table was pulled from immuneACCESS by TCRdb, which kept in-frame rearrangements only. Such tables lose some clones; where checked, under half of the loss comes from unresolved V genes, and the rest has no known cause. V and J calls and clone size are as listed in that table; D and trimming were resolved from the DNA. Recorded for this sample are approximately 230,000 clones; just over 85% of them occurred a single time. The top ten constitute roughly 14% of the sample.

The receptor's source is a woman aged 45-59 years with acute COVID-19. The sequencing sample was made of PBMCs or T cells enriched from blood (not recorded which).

The CDR3 region has the sequence CSATGNTEAFF. The DNA reads TGCAGTGCTACAGGGAACACTGAAGCTTTCTTT. This receptor chain uses TRBV20-1 and TRBJ1-1, with the D gene call left open. The germline V gene (reference sequence) sets CDR1 to DFQATT and CDR2 to SNEGSKA. The junction shows trimming of 4 bases on V and 1 base on J, plus 4 bases between the germline ends. The CDR3 starts with the cysteine, ends with the phenylalanine, and has 11 residues. The DNA shown is the 33-base CDR3, in frame from base 1.